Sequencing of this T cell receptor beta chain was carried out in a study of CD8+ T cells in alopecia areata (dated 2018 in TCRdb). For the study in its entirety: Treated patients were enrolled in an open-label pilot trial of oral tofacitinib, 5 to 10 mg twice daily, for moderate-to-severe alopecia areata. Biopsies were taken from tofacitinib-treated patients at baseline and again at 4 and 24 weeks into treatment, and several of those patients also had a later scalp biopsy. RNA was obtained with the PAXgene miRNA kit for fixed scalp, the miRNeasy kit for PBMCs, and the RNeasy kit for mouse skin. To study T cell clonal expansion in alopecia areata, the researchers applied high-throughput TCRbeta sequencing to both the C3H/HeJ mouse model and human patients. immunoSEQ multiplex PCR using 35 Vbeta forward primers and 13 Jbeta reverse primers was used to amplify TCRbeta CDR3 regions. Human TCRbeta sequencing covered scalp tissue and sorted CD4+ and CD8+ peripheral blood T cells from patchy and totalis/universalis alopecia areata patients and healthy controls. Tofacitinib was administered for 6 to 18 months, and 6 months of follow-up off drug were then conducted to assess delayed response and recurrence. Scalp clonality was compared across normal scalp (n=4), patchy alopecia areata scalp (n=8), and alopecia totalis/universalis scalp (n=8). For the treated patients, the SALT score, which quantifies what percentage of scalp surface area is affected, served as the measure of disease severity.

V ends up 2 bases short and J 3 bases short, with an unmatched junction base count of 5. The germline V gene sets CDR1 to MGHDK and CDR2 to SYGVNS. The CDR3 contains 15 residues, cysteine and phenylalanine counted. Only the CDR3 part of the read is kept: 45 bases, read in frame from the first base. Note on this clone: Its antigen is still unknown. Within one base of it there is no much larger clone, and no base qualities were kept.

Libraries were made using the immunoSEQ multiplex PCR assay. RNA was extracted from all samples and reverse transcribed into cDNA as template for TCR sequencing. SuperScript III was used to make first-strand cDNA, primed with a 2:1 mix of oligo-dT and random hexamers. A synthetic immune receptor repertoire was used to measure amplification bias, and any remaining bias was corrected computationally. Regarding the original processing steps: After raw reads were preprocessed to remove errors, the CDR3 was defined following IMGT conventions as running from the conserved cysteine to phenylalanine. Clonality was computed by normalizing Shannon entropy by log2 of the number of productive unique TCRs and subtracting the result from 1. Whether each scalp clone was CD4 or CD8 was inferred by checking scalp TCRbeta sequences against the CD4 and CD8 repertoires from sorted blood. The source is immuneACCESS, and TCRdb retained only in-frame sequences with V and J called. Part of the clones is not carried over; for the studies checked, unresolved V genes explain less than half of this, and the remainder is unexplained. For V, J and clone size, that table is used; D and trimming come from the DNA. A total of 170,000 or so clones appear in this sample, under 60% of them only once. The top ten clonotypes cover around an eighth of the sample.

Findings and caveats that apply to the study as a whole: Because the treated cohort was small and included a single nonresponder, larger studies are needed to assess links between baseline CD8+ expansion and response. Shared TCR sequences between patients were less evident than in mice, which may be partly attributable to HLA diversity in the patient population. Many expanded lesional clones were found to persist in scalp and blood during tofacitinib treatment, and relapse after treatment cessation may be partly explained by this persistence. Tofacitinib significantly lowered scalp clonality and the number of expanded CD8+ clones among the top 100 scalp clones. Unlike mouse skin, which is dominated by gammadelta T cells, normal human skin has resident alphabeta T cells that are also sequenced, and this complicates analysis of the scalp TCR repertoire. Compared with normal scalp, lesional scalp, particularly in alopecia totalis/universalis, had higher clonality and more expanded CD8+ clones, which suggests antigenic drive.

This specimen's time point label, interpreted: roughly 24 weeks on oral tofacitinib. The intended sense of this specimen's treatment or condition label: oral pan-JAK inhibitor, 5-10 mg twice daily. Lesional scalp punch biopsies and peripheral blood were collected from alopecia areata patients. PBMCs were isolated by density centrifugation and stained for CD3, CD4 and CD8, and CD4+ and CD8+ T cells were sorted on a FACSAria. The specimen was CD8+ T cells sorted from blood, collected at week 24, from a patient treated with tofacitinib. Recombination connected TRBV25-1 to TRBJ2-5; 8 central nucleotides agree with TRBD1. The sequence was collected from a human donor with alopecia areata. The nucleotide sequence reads TGTGCCAGCAGTGAACGAGGACAGGGTAAAGAGACCCAGTACTTC. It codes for CASSERGQGKETQYF.